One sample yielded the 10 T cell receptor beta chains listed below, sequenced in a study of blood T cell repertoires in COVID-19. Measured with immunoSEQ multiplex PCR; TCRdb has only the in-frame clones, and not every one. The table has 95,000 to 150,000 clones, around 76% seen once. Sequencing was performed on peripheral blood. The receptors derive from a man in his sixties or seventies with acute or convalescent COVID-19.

This CDR3 reads CASSTRTGVETQYF. The CDR3 region has the DNA TGTGCCAGCAGCACACGGACAGGGGTAGAGACCCAGTACTTC. The chain combines TRBV9 with TRBJ2-5; the match to TRBD1 covers 9 bases. V shed 4 bases and J 4 bases; nucleotides not matched to a gene: 5. Germline loops: CDR1 SGDLS, CDR2 YYNGEE. The CDR3 sequence is 14 residues long.

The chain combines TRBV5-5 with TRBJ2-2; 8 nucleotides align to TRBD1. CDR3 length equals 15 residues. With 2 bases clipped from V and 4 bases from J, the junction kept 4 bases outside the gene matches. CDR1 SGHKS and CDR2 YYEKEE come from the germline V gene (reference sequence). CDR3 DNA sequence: TGTGCCAGCAGCTTCGGGACAGGATTCACCGGGGAGCTGTTTTTT. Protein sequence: CASSFGTGFTGELFF.

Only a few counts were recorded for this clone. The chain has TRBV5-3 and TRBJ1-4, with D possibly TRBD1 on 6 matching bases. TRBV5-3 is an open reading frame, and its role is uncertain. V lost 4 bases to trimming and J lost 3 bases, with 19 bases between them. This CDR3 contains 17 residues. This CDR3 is CARSRETGSSANEKLFF. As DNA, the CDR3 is TGTGCCAGAAGCAGGGAAACAGGGAGCTCGGCTAATGAAAAACTGTTTTTT.

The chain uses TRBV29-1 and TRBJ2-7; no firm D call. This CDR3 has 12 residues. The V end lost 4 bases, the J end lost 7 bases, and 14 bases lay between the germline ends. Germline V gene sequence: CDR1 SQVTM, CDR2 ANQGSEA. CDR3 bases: TGCAGCGTTGCAGGTCTGGTGGAAGAGCAGTACTTC. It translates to CSVAGLVEEQYF.

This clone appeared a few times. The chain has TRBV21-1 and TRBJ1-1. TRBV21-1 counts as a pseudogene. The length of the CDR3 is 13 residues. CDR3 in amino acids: CASSKGANTEAFF. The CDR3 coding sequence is TGTGCCAGCAGCAAAGGCGCGAACACTGAAGCTTTCTTT.

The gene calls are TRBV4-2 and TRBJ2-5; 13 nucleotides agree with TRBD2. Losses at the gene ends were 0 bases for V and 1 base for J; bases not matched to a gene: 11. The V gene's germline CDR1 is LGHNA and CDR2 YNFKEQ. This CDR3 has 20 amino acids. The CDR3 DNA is TGTGCCAGCAGCCAAGAGGAGGTGAGACTAGCGGGGGGTCCCCAAGAGACCCAGTACTTC. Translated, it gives CASSQEEVRLAGGPQETQYF.

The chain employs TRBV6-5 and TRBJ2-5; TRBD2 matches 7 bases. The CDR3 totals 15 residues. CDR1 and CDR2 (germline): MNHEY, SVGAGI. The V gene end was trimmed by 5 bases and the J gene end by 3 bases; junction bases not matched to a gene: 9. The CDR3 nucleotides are TGTGCCAGCAGTAGCCGTGGGGCGGGGGAAGAGACCCAGTACTTC. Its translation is CASSSRGAGEETQYF.

The CDR3 spells CASRRQGGGNTIYF. The CDR3 DNA reads as TGTGCCAGCAGACGTCAGGGAGGCGGAAACACCATATATTTT. This chain connects TRBV2 to TRBJ1-3; D is possibly TRBD1 (5 bases). CDR1 and CDR2 (germline): SNHLY, FYNNEI. The ends were cut back, 6 bases at V and 4 bases at J, with 13 bases in the middle. The CDR3 runs to 14 residues.

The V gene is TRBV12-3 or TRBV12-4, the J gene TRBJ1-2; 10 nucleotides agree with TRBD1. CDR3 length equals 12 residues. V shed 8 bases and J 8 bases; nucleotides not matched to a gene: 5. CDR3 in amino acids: CASRDRGRGYTF. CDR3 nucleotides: TGTGCCAGCCGGGACAGGGGTAGGGGCTACACCTTC.

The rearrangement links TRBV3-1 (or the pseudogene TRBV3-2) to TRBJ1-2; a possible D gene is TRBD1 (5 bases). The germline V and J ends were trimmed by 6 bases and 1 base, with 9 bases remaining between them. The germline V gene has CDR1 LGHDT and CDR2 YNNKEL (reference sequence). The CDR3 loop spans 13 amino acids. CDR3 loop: CASRDGGNYGYTF. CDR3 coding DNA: TGTGCCAGCAGGGACGGGGGTAACTATGGCTACACCTTC.